These T cell receptor beta chains were read from a single sample in a study of Ad26.COV2.S vaccination and SARS-CoV-2 variants. TCRdb keeps only in-frame clones here, not all; method: immunoSEQ multiplex PCR. The sample holds some 340,000 clones; roughly 84% are singletons and the top ten take under 2%. This specimen was peripheral blood, taken in a trial of Ad26.COV2.S vaccine versus placebo. The receptors come from a person aged 18-65 years who received the Ad26.COV2.S COVID-19 vaccine or a placebo. CDR3s include the opening cysteine and the closing phenylalanine or tryptophan. The D gene is left open where the match is weak. Size tells how often a clone was seen (once, few, many) or the class of an expanded clone, and some rows leave it out.

j_gene,len,d_gene,abundance,v_gene,CDR3aa,CDR3nt
TRBJ2-3,16,TRBD2,NA,TRBV27,CASSLRQAGGQGAQYF,TGTGCCAGCAGTTTAAGGCAAGCGGGGGGGCAAGGTGCGCAGTATTTT
TRBJ2-5,16,NA,NA,TRBV19,CASSIASVSGQETQYF,TGTGCCAGTAGTATAGCGTCCGTATCAGGGCAAGAGACCCAGTACTTC
TRBJ2-2,14,TRBD1,NA,TRBV5-5,CASSLDRGTGELFF,TGTGCCAGCAGCTTGGACAGGGGGACCGGGGAGCTGTTTTTT
TRBJ1-2,16,TRBD1,NA,TRBV18,CASSTGTGNLNYGYTF,TGTGCCAGCTCAACCGGGACAGGGAATCTAAACTATGGCTACACCTTC
TRBJ2-5,15,TRBD2,NA,TRBV12-5,CASGSTGGGSETQYF,TGTGCTAGTGGTTCTACCGGGGGGGGGTCGGAGACCCAGTACTTC
TRBJ2-7,14,TRBD1,NA,TRBV28,CASSHGTGGYEQYF,TGTGCCAGCAGCCACGGGACAGGGGGCTACGAGCAGTACTTC
TRBJ2-7,15,TRBD1,NA,TRBV7-2,CASSLAGTGRDEQYF,TGTGCCAGCAGCTTAGCAGGGACAGGACGCGACGAGCAGTACTTC
TRBJ2-7,11,NA,NA,TRBV6-5,CASSYGGEQYF,TGTGCCAGCAGTTACGGGGGCGAGCAGTACTTC
TRBJ2-7,15,NA,once,TRBV6-5,CASSYREQGPYEQYF,TGTGCCAGCAGTTATCGGGAACAGGGCCCCTACGAGCAGTACTTC
TRBJ2-7,16,NA,NA,TRBV5-4,CASSLGLASASHEQYF,TGTGCCAGCAGCTTGGGGCTAGCATCGGCCTCTCACGAGCAGTACTTC
TRBJ2-3,17,TRBD2,NA,TRBV27,CASSPGRLASLEDTQYF,TGTGCCAGCAGTCCGGGGAGACTAGCTTCCCTGGAAGATACGCAGTATTTT
TRBJ1-1,16,NA,NA,TRBV7-8,CASSLEPDRTNTEAFF,TGTGCCAGCAGCTTAGAACCCGACAGAACGAACACTGAAGCTTTCTTT
TRBJ2-3,16,TRBD2,NA,TRBV3-1/TRBV3-2,CASSYRLAGGTDTQYF,TGTGCCAGCAGTTACAGACTAGCGGGGGGCACAGATACGCAGTATTTT
TRBJ2-2,12,NA,NA,TRBV6-5,CASAASGGELFF,TGTGCCAGCGCGGCTTCCGGCGGGGAGCTGTTTTTT
TRBJ2-3,14,NA,NA,TRBV6-5,CASSYGTGTDTQYF,TGTGCCAGCAGTTATGGGACTGGGACAGATACGCAGTATTTT
TRBJ1-2,13,TRBD1,once,TRBV12-3/TRBV12-4,CASSVTGVDGYTF,TGTGCCAGCAGTGTGACAGGGGTGGATGGCTACACCTTC
TRBJ1-4,20,NA,NA,TRBV12-5,CASGSVIRSAPHATNEKLFF,TGTGCTAGTGGTTCCGTGATTAGGAGCGCTCCGCATGCAACTAATGAAAAACTGTTTTTT
TRBJ2-1,13,NA,NA,TRBV19,CASSVGTYNEQFF,TGTGCCAGTAGTGTCGGGACCTACAATGAGCAGTTCTTC
TRBJ1-2,13,NA,NA,TRBV3-1/TRBV3-2,CASSQYRAGGYTF,TGTGCCAGCAGCCAGTACAGGGCTGGAGGCTACACCTTC
TRBJ2-3,15,NA,NA,TRBV19,CASSTPGDSPDTQYF,TGTGCCAGTTCCACTCCAGGGGATAGCCCAGATACGCAGTATTTT
TRBJ1-5,15,NA,NA,TRBV3-1/TRBV3-2,CASSQDIGSRQPQHF,TGTGCCAGCAGCCAAGATATTGGCAGCCGCCAGCCCCAGCATTTT
TRBJ1-2,15,NA,NA,TRBV9,CASSVGDRLNYGYTF,TGTGCCAGCAGCGTAGGAGATAGACTTAACTATGGCTACACCTTC
TRBJ1-2,13,NA,NA,TRBV15,CATGAGLNYGYTF,TGTGCCACCGGGGCCGGACTTAACTATGGCTACACCTTC
TRBJ1-6,13,NA,NA,TRBV7-2,CASSPSNLWTLHF,TGTGCCAGCAGCCCTAGTAATCTGTGGACCCTCCACTTT
TRBJ2-3,17,NA,NA,TRBV4-3,CASSQVLEDWGPDTQYF,TGCGCCAGCAGCCAAGTCCTCGAGGACTGGGGACCAGATACGCAGTATTTT
TRBJ1-1,15,NA,NA,TRBV7-2,CASSLAFRQYTEAFF,TGTGCCAGCAGCTTAGCATTCCGACAGTACACTGAAGCTTTCTTT
TRBJ2-2,15,NA,NA,TRBV6-5,CASRTHQRGIGELFF,TGTGCCAGCAGGACACACCAGAGGGGTATCGGGGAGCTGTTTTTT
TRBJ1-2,15,NA,NA,TRBV7-9,CASSLGAGVNYGYTF,TGTGCCAGCAGCTTAGGTGCGGGGGTTAACTATGGCTACACCTTC
TRBJ1-1,10,NA,NA,TRBV29-1,CSVDGTEAFF,TGCAGCGTTGACGGGACTGAAGCTTTCTTT
TRBJ2-7,15,TRBD2,NA,TRBV6-5,CASRSPGRASYEQYF,TGTGCCAGCAGATCGCCGGGGAGGGCCTCCTACGAGCAGTACTTC
TRBJ1-5,13,NA,NA,TRBV12-3/TRBV12-4,CASSFRSDQPQHF,TGTGCCAGCAGTTTCAGGAGTGATCAGCCCCAGCATTTT
TRBJ2-7,14,TRBD1,NA,TRBV11-1,CASSGTGGSYEQYF,TGTGCCAGCTCCGGGACAGGGGGCTCCTACGAGCAGTACTTC
TRBJ2-3,15,TRBD2,NA,TRBV15,CATSRDSGNTDTQYF,TGTGCCACCAGCAGAGATAGCGGGAACACAGATACGCAGTATTTT
TRBJ2-2,16,TRBD1,NA,TRBV6-2/TRBV6-3,CASSRTTGGNTGELFF,TGTGCCAGCAGTCGAACCACAGGGGGGAACACCGGGGAGCTGTTTTTT
TRBJ2-5,11,NA,NA,TRBV11-2,CASSPRETQYF,TGTGCCAGCAGCCCCCGAGAGACCCAGTACTTC
TRBJ2-5,11,NA,NA,TRBV7-2,CASSFQETQYF,TGTGCCAGCAGCTTTCAAGAGACCCAGTACTTC
TRBJ2-2,17,NA,NA,TRBV3-1/TRBV3-2,CASSQVGGRPNTGELFF,TGTGCCAGCAGCCAAGTTGGAGGGAGGCCGAACACCGGGGAGCTGTTTTTT
TRBJ2-2,14,NA,NA,TRBV5-5,CASGPAENTGELFF,TGTGCCAGCGGTCCGGCGGAGAACACCGGGGAGCTGTTTTTT
TRBJ2-1,16,TRBD2,NA,TRBV19,CASMAESGGAYNEQFF,TGTGCCAGTATGGCCGAGAGCGGGGGGGCCTACAATGAGCAGTTCTTC
TRBJ1-1,14,TRBD1,once,TRBV19,CASSTGTGRTEAFF,TGTGCCAGTAGTACGGGGACAGGGCGAACTGAAGCTTTCTTT
TRBJ2-7,16,NA,NA,TRBV21-1,CASSSPPVSGVYEQYF,TGTGCCAGCAGCAGCCCCCCGGTCAGCGGGGTCTACGAGCAGTACTTC
TRBJ1-1,13,NA,NA,TRBV5-1,CASSLRLNTEAFF,TGCGCCAGCAGCTTAAGACTCAACACTGAAGCTTTCTTT
TRBJ1-5,14,NA,few,TRBV25-1,CASSEVGSNQPQHF,TGTGCCAGCAGTGAAGTGGGGTCCAATCAGCCCCAGCATTTT
TRBJ2-3,14,NA,NA,TRBV5-8,CASSFTASTDTQYF,TGTGCCAGCAGCTTCACAGCTAGCACAGATACGCAGTATTTT
TRBJ1-6,16,NA,NA,TRBV18,CASSPTANFYNSPLHF,TGTGCCAGCTCACCGACAGCGAACTTCTATAATTCACCCCTCCACTTT
TRBJ2-2,20,TRBD1,NA,TRBV6-2/TRBV6-3,CASSYSKLSPGQFNTGELFF,TGTGCCAGCAGTTACTCGAAGCTCTCCCCGGGACAGTTTAACACCGGGGAGCTGTTTTTT
TRBJ1-4,15,NA,NA,TRBV23-1,CASSPPGSIREKLFF,TGCGCCAGCAGTCCCCCGGGGAGTATCCGGGAAAAACTGTTTTTT
TRBJ2-7,14,TRBD1,once,TRBV6-1,CASSSRGRPYEQYF,TGTGCCAGCAGTTCCAGGGGGCGCCCCTACGAGCAGTACTTC
TRBJ1-1,13,NA,NA,TRBV10-3,CAISLQGNTEAFF,TGTGCCATCAGCCTACAGGGGAACACTGAAGCTTTCTTT
TRBJ1-1,15,NA,once,TRBV6-5,CASRLDSLSNTEAFF,TGTGCCAGCAGACTCGACAGCCTTTCAAACACTGAAGCTTTCTTT
TRBJ2-2,13,NA,NA,TRBV2,CASSLRAEGELFF,TGTGCCAGCAGTCTAAGGGCGGAAGGGGAGCTGTTTTTT
TRBJ2-5,14,TRBD2,NA,TRBV7-2,CASSLVAGAETQYF,TGTGCCAGCAGCTTAGTAGCGGGGGCTGAGACCCAGTACTTC
TRBJ1-2,13,TRBD1,NA,TRBV30,CAWGTGTGAGYTF,TGTGCCTGGGGGACCGGGACAGGGGCTGGCTACACCTTC